This TCR beta chain was identified during a study of T cell responses to AZD1222 COVID-19 vaccine (dated by TCRdb to the early 2020s). With respect to the entire study: Because spike-specific TCR depth and breadth did not differ between the two schedules, AZD1222 recipients who got a second dose at roughly 4 weeks were pooled with those who got a second dose at roughly 12 weeks. TCR sequencing covered 233 trial participants: 200 to 220 given two doses of AZD1222 and 26 given two doses of MenACWY control vaccine. Enrollment into the trials was organized by age into subgroups of 18-55, 56-69 and 70-plus years, and those subgroups contained approximately 150, 30 and 60 TCR-sequenced participants, respectively. What the study reported, not specific to this receptor: Reportedly, close to half of the unique spike-specific TCRs recognized epitopes lying outside the regions that are mutated in the B.1.351 and B.1.1.7 variants. Most participants were white British and females outnumbered males, and the authors suggested that clonal diversity may have been underestimated. No day 14 peak-response samples were available, so repertoires were characterized only after the peak T cell response. Vaccine-associated CD4 TCRs spanned the whole spike protein, with dominant responses in regions 160-218 and 743-854. After two AZD1222 doses, spike-specific TCR breadth and depth were significantly higher than at day 0 and than in MenACWY recipients. The 56-69-year group was small, and its depth increase did not reach significance, likely because of low power. Conclusions about previously exposed vaccinees were limited because only six AZD1222 recipients were SARS-CoV-2 seropositive at baseline.

Read against the paper, the sample's time point label means: baseline before first vaccination. Vaccinee samples came from UK trials COV001 and COV002, including a single-blind randomized controlled phase 2/3 trial of AZD1222 (ChAdOx1 nCoV-19) in healthy adults. Trial participant PBMC samples were collected at day 0 and day 28 after the second dose for TCRbeta chain sequencing. Inclusive of the bounding cysteine and phenylalanine, the CDR3 is 15 residues long. The sequence is cut down to CDR3 DNA, 45 bases in frame from base 1. At the junction V is shortened by 6 bases and J by 3 bases, with 17 bases in between. Sequences LGHNT (CDR1) and FRNRAP (CDR2) are obtained from the germline V gene. Concerning this clone itself: Its antigen is unknown. No much larger clonotype is one base removed from it; base qualities were not supplied.

The CDR3 regions of human TCRbeta chains were subjected to immunosequencing. Per the authors' processing: TCRs in the repertoires were matched against a reference library of SARS-CoV-2-specific TCRs that had been generated with the MIRA antigen-specificity platform. Breadth was defined as the fraction of unique TCRs that were SARS-CoV-2-associated. Depth was defined as the fraction of total T cells that were SARS-CoV-2-associated. Using the MIRA data, every spike-specific TCR was mapped to the spike region that the TCR reacted to and assigned to either a CD4 or a CD8 class. Log10-transformed breadth and depth values were compared by one-way ANOVA with Sidak's multiple comparisons tests. The clones in this table, taken by TCRdb from immuneACCESS, are in-frame only. Not every clone is retained; where verified, under half of the shortfall comes from an unresolved V gene, and the cause of the rest is unknown. The V and J calls and the clone size are those of that table, but D and trimming were determined from the DNA. The sample table records 50,000 to 75,000 clones; roughly 80% of these occur just once. The leading ten clones occupy about 14% of the sample.

This sequence originates from an adult in good health. The specimen comprised peripheral blood, sampled on day 0 of AZD1222 vaccination. The V gene is TRBV12-5 and the J gene is TRBJ1-2; no D gene call is confident. The DNA sequence follows: TGTGCTAGTGGCCCGCAGCGACGCGGGGACTATGGCTACACCTTC. Translated, it reads CASGPQRRGDYGYTF.